In this sample, the clone carrying this T cell receptor beta chain turned up a few times. The trim removed 0 bases at V and 1 base at J, leaving 2 bases unmatched. Germline loops: CDR1 SGHTA, CDR2 FQGNSA. The length of the CDR3 is 15 residues. The record originates from a study of cytomegalovirus exposure and HLA in healthy donors. The PCR was carried out with 60 Vbeta primers and 13 Jbeta primers. Authors' analysis steps: Unique TCR beta chains totaled some 80 million in a later count, with approximately 11 million of them shared. Produced via immunoSEQ multiplex PCR; TCRdb's table is partial and in-frame only. That table furnishes V, J and clone size, whereas the DNA furnished D and trimming. The sample contains about 140,000 clones, about 70% of which appear only once.

This sequence originates from a man aged 18-30 years in good health and CMV-seronegative. The sequencing sample was made of PBMCs. The chain has TRBV7-2 and TRBJ2-7, with 8 nucleotides matching TRBD2. CDR3 loop: CASSLATSGSYEQYF. The DNA for the CDR3 is TGTGCCAGCAGCTTAGCAACTAGCGGTTCCTACGAGCAGTACTTC.